This T cell receptor beta chain was obtained from a study of T cell clones after liver transplantation. Study as a whole: TCRbeta sequencing after a pre-transplant mixed lymphocyte reaction identified graft-donor-reactive clones, later tracked in post-transplant blood. Third-party-reactive TCRbeta sequences from pre-transplant mixed lymphocyte reactions served as antigen-independent comparators. Patients counted as tolerant after at least one year off all immunosuppression, enzymes not exceeding twice normal.

A word on this clone: Antigen: not known.

CDR1 and CDR2 (germline): MDHEN, SYDVKM. This CDR3 is built from 13 residues. Trimming took 4 bases from V and 8 from J; bases not matched to a gene: 7. TCRdb's table, derived via immunoSEQ multiplex PCR, lists solely in-frame clones and lacks some. Of around 77,000 clones in the sample, 75% to 85% were seen once. General study points: The donor-reactive repertoire was only partly measurable in a couple of subjects, lacking donor cells.

The source was CD4+ T cells from blood, collected 12 months after liver transplant. The receptor's source is a human patient who received a liver transplant. Some T cells may be provided by the graft donor. This chain joins TRBV28 and TRBJ1-2; 7 bases map to TRBD1. The CDR3, as DNA: TGTGCCAGCAGTTCCCGTAGGGGGCGCGGCTACACCTTC. Its protein product is CASSSRRGRGYTF.